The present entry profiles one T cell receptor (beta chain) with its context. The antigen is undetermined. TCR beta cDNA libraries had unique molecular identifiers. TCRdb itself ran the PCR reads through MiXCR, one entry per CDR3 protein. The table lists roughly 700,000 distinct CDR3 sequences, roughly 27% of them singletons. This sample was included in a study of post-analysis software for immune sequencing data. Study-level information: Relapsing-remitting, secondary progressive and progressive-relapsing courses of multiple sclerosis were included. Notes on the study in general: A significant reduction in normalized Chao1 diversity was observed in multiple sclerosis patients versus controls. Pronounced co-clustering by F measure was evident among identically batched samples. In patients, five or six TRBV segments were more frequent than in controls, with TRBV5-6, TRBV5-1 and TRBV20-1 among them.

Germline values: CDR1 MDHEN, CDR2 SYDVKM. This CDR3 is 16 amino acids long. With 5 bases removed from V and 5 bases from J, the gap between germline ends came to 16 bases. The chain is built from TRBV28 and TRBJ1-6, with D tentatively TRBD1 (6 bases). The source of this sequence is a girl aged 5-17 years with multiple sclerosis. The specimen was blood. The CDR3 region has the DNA TGTGCCAGCAGTCTACGGAGGGGGGTGAATAATTCACCCCTCCACTTT. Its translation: CASSLRRGVNNSPLHF.